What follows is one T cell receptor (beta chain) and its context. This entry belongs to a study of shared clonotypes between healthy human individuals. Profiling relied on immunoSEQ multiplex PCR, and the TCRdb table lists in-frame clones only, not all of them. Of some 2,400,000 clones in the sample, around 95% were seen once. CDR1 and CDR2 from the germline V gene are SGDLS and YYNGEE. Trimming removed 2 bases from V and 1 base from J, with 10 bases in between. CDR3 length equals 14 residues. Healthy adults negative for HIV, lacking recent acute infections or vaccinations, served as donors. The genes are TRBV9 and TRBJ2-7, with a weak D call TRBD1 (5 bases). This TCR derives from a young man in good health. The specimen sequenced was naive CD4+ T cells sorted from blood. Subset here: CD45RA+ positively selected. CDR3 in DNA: TGTGCCAGCAGCGTGGTCAGGGTTTCCTACGAGCAGTACTTC. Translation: CASSVVRVSYEQYF.